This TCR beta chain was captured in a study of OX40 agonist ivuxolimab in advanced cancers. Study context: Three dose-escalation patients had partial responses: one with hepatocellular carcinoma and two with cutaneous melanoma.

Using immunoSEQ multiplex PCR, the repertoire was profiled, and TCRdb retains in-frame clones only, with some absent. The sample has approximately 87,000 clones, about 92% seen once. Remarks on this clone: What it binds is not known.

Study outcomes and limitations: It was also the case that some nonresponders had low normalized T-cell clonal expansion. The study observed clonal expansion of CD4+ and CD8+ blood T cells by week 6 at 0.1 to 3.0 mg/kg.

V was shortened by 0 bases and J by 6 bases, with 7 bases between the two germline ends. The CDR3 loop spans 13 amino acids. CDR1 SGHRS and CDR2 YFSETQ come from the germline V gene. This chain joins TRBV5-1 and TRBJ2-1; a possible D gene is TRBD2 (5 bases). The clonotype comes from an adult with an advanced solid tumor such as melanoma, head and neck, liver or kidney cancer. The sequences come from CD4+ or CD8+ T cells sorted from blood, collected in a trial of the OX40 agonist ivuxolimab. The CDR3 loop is CASSLGGANEQFF. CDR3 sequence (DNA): TGCGCCAGCAGCTTGGGGGGAGCCAATGAGCAGTTCTTC.